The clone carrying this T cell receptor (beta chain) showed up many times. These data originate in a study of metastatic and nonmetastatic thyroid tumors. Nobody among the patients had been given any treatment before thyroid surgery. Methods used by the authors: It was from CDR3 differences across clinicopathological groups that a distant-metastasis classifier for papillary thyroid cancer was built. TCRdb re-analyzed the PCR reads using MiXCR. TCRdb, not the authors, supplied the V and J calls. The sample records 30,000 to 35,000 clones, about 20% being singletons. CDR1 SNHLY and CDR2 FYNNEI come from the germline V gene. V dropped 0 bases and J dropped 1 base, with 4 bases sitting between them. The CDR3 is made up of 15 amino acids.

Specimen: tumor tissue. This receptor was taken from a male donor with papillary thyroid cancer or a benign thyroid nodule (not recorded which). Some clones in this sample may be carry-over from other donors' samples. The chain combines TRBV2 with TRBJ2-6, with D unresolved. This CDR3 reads CASSEAGSGANVLTF. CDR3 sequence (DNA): TGTGCCAGCAGTGAAGCGGGGTCTGGGGCCAACGTCCTGACTTTC.